The clone carrying this TCR beta chain was counted a few times. What it recognizes is unknown. RNA extraction and reverse transcription yielded cDNA as sequencing template. Sequencing used immunoSEQ multiplex PCR; TCRdb keeps in-frame clones, though not all of them. The data show 200,000 or so clones, 58% seen once. The data were obtained in a study of CD8+ T cells in alopecia areata. The CDR3 is 15 amino acids. V lost 0 bases to trimming and J lost 5 bases; unmatched junction nucleotides: 7. Germline CDR1 is SGDLS and CDR2 is YYNGEE. Treatment described: oral pan-JAK inhibitor, 5-10 mg twice daily. Study results and limitations: In scalp samples, resident alphabeta T cells of normal skin are also sequenced.

The J gene is TRBJ2-5, the V gene TRBV9; 7 nucleotides line up with TRBD1. The sample was CD4+ T cells sorted from blood, taken at week 24, from a patient treated with tofacitinib. This TCR came from a human donor with alopecia areata. The DNA of the CDR3 is TGTGCCAGCAGCGTAGGAGACAGGGATGAGGAGACCCAGTACTTC. It is translated as CASSVGDRDEETQYF.